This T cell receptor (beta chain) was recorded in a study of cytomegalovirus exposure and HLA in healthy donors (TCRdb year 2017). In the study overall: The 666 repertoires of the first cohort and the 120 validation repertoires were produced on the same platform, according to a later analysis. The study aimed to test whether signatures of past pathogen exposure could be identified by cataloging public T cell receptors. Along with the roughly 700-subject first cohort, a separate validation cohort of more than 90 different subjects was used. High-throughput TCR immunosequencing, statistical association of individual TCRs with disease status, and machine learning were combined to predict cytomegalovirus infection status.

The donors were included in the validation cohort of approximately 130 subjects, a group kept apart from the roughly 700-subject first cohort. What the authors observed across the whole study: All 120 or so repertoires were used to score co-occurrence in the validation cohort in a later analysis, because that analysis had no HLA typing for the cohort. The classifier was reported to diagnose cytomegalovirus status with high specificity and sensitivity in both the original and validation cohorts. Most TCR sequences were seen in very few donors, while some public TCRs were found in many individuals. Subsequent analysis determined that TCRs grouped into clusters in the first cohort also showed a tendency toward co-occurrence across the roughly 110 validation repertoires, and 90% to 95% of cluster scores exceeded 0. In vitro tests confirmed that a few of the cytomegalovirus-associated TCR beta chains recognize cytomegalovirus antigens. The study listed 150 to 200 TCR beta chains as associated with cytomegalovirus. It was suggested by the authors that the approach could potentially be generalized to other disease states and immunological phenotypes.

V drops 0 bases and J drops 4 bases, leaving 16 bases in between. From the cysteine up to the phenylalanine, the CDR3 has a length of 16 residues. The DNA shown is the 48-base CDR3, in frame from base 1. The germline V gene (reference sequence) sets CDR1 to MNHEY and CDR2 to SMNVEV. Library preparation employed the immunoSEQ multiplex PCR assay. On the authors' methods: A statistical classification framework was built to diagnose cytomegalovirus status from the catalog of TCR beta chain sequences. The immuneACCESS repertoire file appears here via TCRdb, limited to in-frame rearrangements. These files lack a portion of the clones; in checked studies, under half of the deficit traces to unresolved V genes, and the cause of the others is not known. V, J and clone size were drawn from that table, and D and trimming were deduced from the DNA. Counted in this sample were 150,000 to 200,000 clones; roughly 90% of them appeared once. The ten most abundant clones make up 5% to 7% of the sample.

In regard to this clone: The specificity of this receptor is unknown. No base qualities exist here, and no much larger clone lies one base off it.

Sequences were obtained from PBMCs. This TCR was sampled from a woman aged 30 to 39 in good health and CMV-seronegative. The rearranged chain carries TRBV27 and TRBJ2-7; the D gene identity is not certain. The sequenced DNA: TGTGCCAGCAGTTTATCCGTTCGCCAGGTAACGTACGAGCAGTACTTC. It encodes CASSLSVRQVTYEQYF.